The rows below give T cell receptor beta chains drawn from one sample of a study of blood T cell repertoires in COVID-19. Assay: immunoSEQ multiplex PCR; the TCRdb copy retains only in-frame clones and omits some. The data show approximately 200,000 clones, with more than 85% seen just once and about 1% held by the top ten. Source material: peripheral blood. All receptors derive from a man aged 25-45 years with acute or convalescent COVID-19. The CDR3 runs from the conserved cysteine through the conserved F or W. A D gene is named only where the DNA matches it firmly. Rows give clone size only sometimes, using once, few, many, or a class for an expanded clone.

j_call v_call clone_size d_call cdr3_nt cdr3_aa
TRBJ2-2 TRBV14 . TRBD2 TGTGCCAGCAGCCATCCGGGACTAGCGGGCCGGACCGGGGAGCTGTTTTTT CASSHPGLAGRTGELFF
TRBJ1-2 TRBV28 . TRBD1 TGTGCCAGCAGTTTAATCGGCGGACAGGGGAGGGGTGGCTACACCTTC CASSLIGGQGRGGYTF
TRBJ2-7 TRBV5-1 . . TGCGCCAGCAGCTCACAGTATGGGGGGGCGGCCTCCTACGAGCAGTACTTC CASSSQYGGAASYEQYF
TRBJ2-5 TRBV5-1 . . TGCGCCAGCAGCTTGGGATATCAAGCCGGAGAGACCCAGTACTTC CASSLGYQAGETQYF
TRBJ2-4 TRBV4-1 . TRBD1 TGCGCCAGCAGCCAGCCGGGACAGAGAGCCAAAAACATTCAGTACTTC CASSQPGQRAKNIQYF
TRBJ1-1 TRBV2 . . TGTGCCAGCGCCACGGGTATGAACACTGAAGCTTTCTTT CASATGMNTEAFF
TRBJ1-2 TRBV18 . . TGTGCCAGCTCACCGTGGGCAGGGACAACTAACTATGGCTACACCTTC CASSPWAGTTNYGYTF
TRBJ1-3 TRBV11-3 few . TGTGCCAGGTCGGGGGGTCTCTCTGGAAACACCATATATTTT CARSGGLSGNTIYF
TRBJ1-6 TRBV30 . TRBD1 TGTGCCTGGAGGATCAGGGGGGAATCACCCCTCCACTTT CAWRIRGESPLHF
TRBJ2-2 TRBV9 . . TGTGCCAGCAGCGTAGTCCCAGATTCCGGGGAGCTGTTTTTT CASSVVPDSGELFF
TRBJ2-1 TRBV6-5 . TRBD2 TGTGCCAGCAGTTACACTGGGACTAGCGGTAACAATGAGCAGTTCTTC CASSYTGTSGNNEQFF
TRBJ2-3 TRBV9 . TRBD2 TGTGCCAGCAGCGCCGGACTAGCGGGGGTACCTACGCAGTATTTT CASSAGLAGVPTQYF
TRBJ2-5 TRBV19 once . TGTGCCAGTAGTCTTAGGGGAGAGACCCAGTACTTC CASSLRGETQYF
TRBJ2-7 TRBV27 . TRBD2 TGTGCCAGCAGTTCCCCTAGCGGGAGCTACGAGCAGTACTTC CASSSPSGSYEQYF
TRBJ2-3 TRBV28 . . TGTGCCAGCAGTTTTGTGGCGGGGAGATCCACAGATACGCAGTATTTT CASSFVAGRSTDTQYF
TRBJ1-5 TRBV5-1 . . TGCGCCAGCAGCATATGGGGTGGAGGGGAGCCCCAGCATTTT CASSIWGGGEPQHF
TRBJ1-1 TRBV2 . TRBD1 TGTGCCAGCAGAACAGGGGTAGGCACTGAAGCTTTCTTT CASRTGVGTEAFF
TRBJ2-5 TRBV7-2 . . TGTGCCAGCAGCCGCTCCGGGACATTTAAAGAGACCCAGTACTTC CASSRSGTFKETQYF
TRBJ2-5 TRBV5-8 . . TGTGCCAGCAGCCCACAGGGTAAAGAGACCCAGTACTTC CASSPQGKETQYF
TRBJ2-1 TRBV19 once TRBD1 TGTGCCAGTAGTATACGGGACACAGGGGGCGCTTTTTGGCAGTTCTTC CASSIRDTGGAFWQFF
TRBJ2-3 TRBV29-1 . TRBD2 TGCAGCGTCGATGGGGGGGGCACAGATACGCAGTATTTT CSVDGGGTDTQYF
TRBJ1-2 TRBV4-2 . . TGTGCCAGCGGCGCGAACTTAGGGGCCGGCTATGGCTACACCTTC CASGANLGAGYGYTF
TRBJ2-7 TRBV5-4 few . TGTGCCAGCAGTTCTTTCCGGGACGAGCAGTACTTC CASSSFRDEQYF
TRBJ1-1 TRBV28 . TRBD1 TGTGCCAGCAGTAATCGACAGGGGAACACTGAAGCTTTCTTT CASSNRQGNTEAFF
TRBJ2-1 TRBV7-9 . . TGTGCCAGCAGCCGTCTATTACCGAGCTCCTACAATGAGCAGTTCTTC CASSRLLPSSYNEQFF